This TCR beta chain was retrieved from a study of OX40 agonist ivuxolimab in advanced cancers. Method: immunoSEQ multiplex PCR; TCRdb's copy keeps in-frame clones and lacks some. This table holds 90,000 to 120,000 clones, around 93% found once. The CDR3 has 15 residues. Germline CDR1 KGHSH, CDR2 LQKENI. With 3 bases removed from V and 5 bases from J, the gap between germline ends came to 16 bases. The genes are TRBV18 and TRBJ2-5; maybe TRBD2 (5 bases). This receptor was taken from an adult with an advanced solid tumor such as melanoma, head and neck, liver or kidney cancer. The specimen was CD4+ or CD8+ T cells sorted from blood, collected in a trial of the OX40 agonist ivuxolimab. CDR3 amino acids: CASSPLQGSYETQYF. The DNA of the CDR3 is TGTGCCAGCTCACCCCTACAAGGGAGTTATGAGACCCAGTACTTC. Full variable domain (missing parts from reference TRBV18 and TRBJ2-5): NAGVMQNPRHLVRRRGQEARLRCSPMKGHSHVYWYRQLPEEGLKFMVYLQKENIIDESGMPKERFSAEFPKEGPSILRIQQVVRGDSAAYFCASSPLQGSYETQYFGPGTRLLVL.